Sequencing of this T cell receptor (beta chain) was carried out in a study of T cells after yellow fever vaccination. Study results and limitations: Abundant clonotypes from the bulk population could contaminate FACS-sorted repertoires. Peak timing came faster in the weaker secondary response, day 5 versus 15.

The CDR3 contains 16 residues. The V end was cut by 0 bases, the J end by 0 bases, with 14 bases between. Germline lookup yields CDR1 DFQATT and CDR2 SNEGSKA (reference sequence). TCRdb reprocessed the 5' RACE reads with MiXCR, giving one entry per CDR3 protein. The sample carries roughly 120,000 distinct CDR3 sequences, 7.2% recorded once. The table lists this clonotype with a few counts. No antigen is known for it. This chain joins TRBV20-1 and TRBJ1-2; D not resolved. This receptor was identified in a man younger than 35 who received the YFV17D yellow fever vaccine. The sequenced sample was CD4+ T cells sorted from PBMCs, obtained about 49 days after the first yellow fever vaccination. The CDR3 is CSARDQPGRANYGYTF. In nucleotides, the CDR3 is TGCAGTGCTAGAGATCAACCAGGTCGGGCTAACTATGGCTACACCTTC.